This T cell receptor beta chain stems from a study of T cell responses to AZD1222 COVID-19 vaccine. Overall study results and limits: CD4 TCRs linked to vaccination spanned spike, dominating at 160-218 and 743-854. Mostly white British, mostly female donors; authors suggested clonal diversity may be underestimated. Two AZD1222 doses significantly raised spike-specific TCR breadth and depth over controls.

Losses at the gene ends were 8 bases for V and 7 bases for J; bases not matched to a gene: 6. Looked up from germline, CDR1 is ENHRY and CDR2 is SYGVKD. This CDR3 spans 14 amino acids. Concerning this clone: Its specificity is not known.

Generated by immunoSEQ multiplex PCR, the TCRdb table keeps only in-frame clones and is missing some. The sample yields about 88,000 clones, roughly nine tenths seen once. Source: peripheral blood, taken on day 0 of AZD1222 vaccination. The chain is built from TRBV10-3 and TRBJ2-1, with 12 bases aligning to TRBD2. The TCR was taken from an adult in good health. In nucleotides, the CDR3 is TGTGCCATCGGCGGACTAGCGGGAAAAAATGAGCAGTTCTTC. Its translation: CAIGGLAGKNEQFF.